Many counts were recorded for the clone carrying this T cell receptor beta chain. Its antigen is undetermined. From RNA transcripts, TCR beta CDR3 regions were amplified. An initial round of RT-PCR targeting the TCR CDR3 relied on the HTBI primer set. TCRdb reanalysed the multiplex PCR reads using MiXCR and keeps one entry per CDR3 protein. In the table there are about 250,000 distinct CDR3 sequences, over 20% of which are singletons. This entry comes from a study of T cells in Graves' hyperthyroidism and ophthalmopathy. Study in general: At initial diagnosis, before any treatment had begun, peripheral blood was obtained. Study-wide points: Most clonotypes that expanded in the thyroid above 0.001 also showed up in blood.

Ophthalmopathy cases met thresholds of Clinical Activity Score at least 3, NOSPECS grade at least 4 and duration under 3 months. Uncontrolled infection, other autoimmune disease, pregnancy or lactation excluded patients. Germline CDR1 and CDR2: DFQATT and SNEGSKA (reference sequence). V was clipped by 3 bases and J by 1 base; unmatched bases: 5. This CDR3 spans 15 amino acids. Source material: blood. The gene calls are TRBV20-1 and TRBJ2-5; 10 bases agree with TRBD1. The clonotype originates from a woman aged 35 to 49 with Graves' ophthalmopathy. CDR3 loop: CSASGGQGTQETQYF. In DNA, the CDR3 is TGCAGTGCTAGTGGGGGACAGGGGACCCAAGAGACCCAGTACTTC.